This T cell receptor beta chain was identified during a study of T cells in Graves' hyperthyroidism and ophthalmopathy. Amplification targeted TCR beta CDR3 regions from RNA transcripts. First-round RT-PCR targeting the TCR CDR3 was performed with the HTBI primer set. Each CDR3 protein gets one entry after TCRdb re-called the multiplex PCR reads with MiXCR. The data contain around 660,000 distinct CDR3 sequences, roughly 45% of them singletons. Trimming took off 2 bases at V and 11 bases at J, with 12 bases between the two ends. CDR3 length: 12 residues. The sequenced material came from peripheral blood or thyroid tissue (not recorded which). This TCR derives from an adult man with Graves' disease, either hyperthyroidism or ophthalmopathy (not recorded which). V gene TRBV12-3 or TRBV12-4 combines with J gene TRBJ1-1, with a tentative D call TRBD1 (5 bases). CDR3 coding DNA: TGTGCCAGCAGTTTACCGCAGGGACGGGCTTTCTTT. Translation gives CASSLPQGRAFF.